This TCR beta chain was identified during a study of cytomegalovirus exposure and HLA in healthy donors. Study results and limitations: A reported reduction in N-insertions relative to the approximately 670-donor mean was seen in an Asian-associated ancestry cluster in a later analysis. In a later analysis, CMV-associated beta chains were mostly HLA-associated, it appeared.

The PCR contained 60 Vbeta and 13 Jbeta primers. Profiling relied on immunoSEQ multiplex PCR, and the TCRdb table lists in-frame clones only, not all of them. Among under 200,000 clones, around 82% were seen once, and the ten largest hold 2% to 2.5%. In the case of this clone: The target antigen is unknown.

This CDR3 is 14 amino acids long. Germline CDR1 SGDLS, CDR2 YYNGEE. Trimming stripped 1 base from V and 1 base from J, with 8 bases between. Sequenced sample: PBMCs. The sequence was obtained from a man aged 55 to 70 in good health and CMV-seronegative. The rearrangement joins TRBV9 to TRBJ1-1, with D uncertain. CDR3 nucleotides: TGTGCCAGCAGCGTACTTTCAGGGAACACTGAAGCTTTCTTT. Translating gives CASSVLSGNTEAFF.